The 21 T cell receptor beta chains below come from one sample, sequenced in a study of cytomegalovirus exposure and HLA in healthy donors. Primers included in the PCR were 60 Vbeta and 13 Jbeta primers. TCRdb keeps only in-frame clones here, not all; method: immunoSEQ multiplex PCR. Of some 100,000 clones in the sample, about 88% were seen once. The sequencing sample was made of PBMCs. Every receptor here comes from a man younger than 35 in good health and CMV-seronegative.

This clone has just one count. CDR3 sequence: CSVEFRYEQYF. Written as DNA, the CDR3 is TGCAGCGTTGAATTCCGCTACGAGCAGTACTTC. The chain uses TRBV29-1 and TRBJ2-7, with D uncertain. The germline V gene has CDR1 SQVTM and CDR2 ANQGSEA. V shed 2 bases and J shed 3 bases, with 5 bases lying between them. CDR3 length: 11 residues.

The V and J genes are TRBV28 and TRBJ2-1; 9 nucleotides match TRBD2. The CDR3 contains 14 residues. CDR1 is MDHEN and CDR2 is SYDVKM in the germline V gene. V shed 3 bases, J shed 8 bases, and the junction held 5 bases outside the gene matches. Here the CDR3 reads CASSFSGSSDEQFF. In DNA form, the CDR3 reads TGTGCCAGCAGTTTTAGCGGGAGTAGCGATGAGCAGTTCTTC.

The rearrangement joins TRBV27 to TRBJ1-2; D uncertain. CDR1 and CDR2 from the germline V gene are MNHEY and SMNVEV (reference sequence). The CDR3 is made up of 14 amino acids. V was clipped by 5 bases and J by 2 bases, with 12 bases between them. The CDR3 DNA sequence: TGTGCCAGCAGTCTCGAGGGAGGGAACTATGGCTACACCTTC. Its translation is CASSLEGGNYGYTF.

This clone has just a few counts. The chain couples TRBV6-5 to TRBJ1-3; D is possibly TRBD1 (5 bases). The CDR3 extends over 14 amino acids. The V gene lost 6 bases and the J gene lost 0 bases, with 9 bases spanning the gap. Germline values: CDR1 MNHEY, CDR2 SVGAGI. CDR3 nucleotide sequence: TGTGCCAGCAGCCCAGGGTTCTCTGGAAACACCATATATTTT. Residues: CASSPGFSGNTIYF.

This chain connects TRBV5-4 to TRBJ2-7, with D possibly TRBD2 on 6 matching bases. The CDR3 length is 15 residues. Germline V gene lookup returns CDR1 SGHNT and CDR2 YYREEE (reference sequence). Trimming pared 0 bases from V and 1 base from J, leaving 11 bases between. CDR3 loop: CASSLERATSYEQYF. CDR3 coding DNA: TGTGCCAGCAGCTTGGAGCGGGCCACGTCCTACGAGCAGTACTTC.

This chain uses TRBV30 with TRBJ1-4, with a weak D call TRBD1 (6 bases). The CDR3 is 14 residues long. The V gene lost 0 bases and the J gene lost 4 bases, with 9 bases spanning the gap. Germline values: CDR1 GTSNPN, CDR2 SVGIG (reference sequence). The CDR3: CAWSVQGYNEKLFF. DNA of the CDR3: TGTGCCTGGAGTGTACAGGGCTATAATGAAAAACTGTTTTTT.

The rearrangement joins TRBV21-1 to TRBJ2-3; the table assigns TRBD2, which was not confirmed against the DNA. TRBV21-1 is a recognized pseudogene. This CDR3 is built from 16 residues. CDR3 DNA sequence: TGTGCCAGCAGCAAAGGTCGAGAGGGCCGGACAGATACGCAGTATTTT. It codes for CASSKGREGRTDTQYF.

CDR3 nucleotides: TGTGCCAGCAGCCAAGACCCTGGGCAGAATGAAAAACTGTTTTTT. Amino acids: CASSQDPGQNEKLFF. The chain uses TRBV4-2 and TRBJ1-4; D not resolved. Germline V gives CDR1 LGHNA, CDR2 YNFKEQ. This CDR3 spans 15 amino acids. The V gene lost 0 bases and the J gene lost 5 bases, with 10 bases spanning the gap.

The chain has TRBV4-1 and TRBJ2-3; TRBD2 is a possible D gene (5 bases). The germline V gene has CDR1 MGHRA and CDR2 YSYEKL. Deletions cut 10 bases from V and 2 bases from J, with 16 bases between. This CDR3 spans 14 amino acids. For the CDR3, the DNA is TGCGCCACCTCCCCTGGCGGGTACACAGATACGCAGTATTTT. Protein product: CATSPGGYTDTQYF.

The chain is built from TRBV30 and TRBJ2-1, with 8 bases fitting TRBD2. CDR1 GTSNPN and CDR2 SVGIG come from the germline V gene (reference sequence). The length of the CDR3 is 15 residues. Trimming cost V 2 bases and J 8 bases; bases outside gene matches: 11. CDR3 in amino acids: CAWSLGLAGSDEQFF. The CDR3 coding sequence is TGTGCCTGGAGTCTCGGACTAGCAGGATCCGATGAGCAGTTCTTC.

The J gene is TRBJ1-2, the V gene TRBV6-5, with a tentative D call TRBD1 (6 bases). The germline gives CDR1 MNHEY, CDR2 SVGAGI. This CDR3 is 15 amino acids long. Trimming left V 6 bases short and J 4 bases short, with 18 bases between. Here the CDR3 reads CASSQGQSRLYGYTF. DNA for the CDR3: TGTGCCAGCAGCCAAGGACAGTCGCGCCTCTATGGCTACACCTTC.

V is TRBV7-9 and J is TRBJ2-7; 8 bases align to TRBD1. CDR1 is SEHNR, CDR2 FQNEAQ, per germline (reference sequence). Trimming cost V 5 bases and J 4 bases; bases outside gene matches: 13. The CDR3 loop spans 16 amino acids. The CDR3 nucleotides read TGTGCCAGCAGCCCACACAGAGGGACAGGACTTTACGAGCAGTACTTC. It is translated as CASSPHRGTGLYEQYF.

V usage is TRBV28 and J usage is TRBJ2-7; the D gene is possibly TRBD1 (6 bases). The ends were cut back, 6 bases at V and 7 bases at J, with 13 bases in the middle. Germline assignment: CDR1 MDHEN and CDR2 SYDVKM. This CDR3 contains 12 residues. CDR3 sequence (DNA): TGTGCCAGCAGAGTGGGCCAGGGGGAGCAGTACTTC. It specifies CASRVGQGEQYF.

V usage is TRBV5-1 and J usage is TRBJ1-2; 9 bases fit TRBD1. This CDR3 is 14 amino acids long. Germline V gives CDR1 SGHRS, CDR2 YFSETQ. After removal of 4 bases from V and 4 bases from J, the junction contained 5 bases not matched to a gene. In nucleotides, the CDR3 is TGCGCCAGCAGCGCGATACAGGGGGCCTATGGCTACACCTTC. Amino acids: CASSAIQGAYGYTF.

This clone appeared a single time. V gene TRBV5-4 combines with J gene TRBJ1-1; D remains unclear. The CDR3 is made up of 12 amino acids. Germline V gene data show CDR1 as SGHNT and CDR2 as YYREEE (reference sequence). V was clipped by 4 bases and J by 8 bases, with 12 bases between them. The CDR3 DNA sequence: TGTGCCAGCAGCCAAGGTAGCCTGGAAGCTTTCTTT. Residues: CASSQGSLEAFF.

The CDR3 coding sequence is TGTGCCTGGAGTGGTGGTATGCGAGAAAAACTGTTTTTT. Its translation: CAWSGGMREKLFF. The chain joins TRBV30 to TRBJ1-4; no reliable D call. The V end lost 1 base, the J end lost 8 bases, and 11 bases lay between the germline ends. The CDR3 loop spans 13 amino acids. CDR1 is GTSNPN and CDR2 is SVGIG in the germline V gene (reference sequence).

CDR3 region: CSVGGDSYEQYF. The CDR3 nucleotides read TGCAGCGTTGGGGGGGACAGCTACGAGCAGTACTTC. The genes are TRBV29-1 and TRBJ2-7, with D possibly TRBD1 on 7 matching bases. Germline assignment: CDR1 SQVTM and CDR2 ANQGSEA. V was clipped by 4 bases and J by 3 bases, with 10 bases between them. The CDR3 runs 12 residues.

The chain recombines TRBV6-5 with TRBJ1-2; 7 bases are shared with TRBD1. This CDR3 spans 16 amino acids. Germline assignment: CDR1 MNHEY and CDR2 SVGAGI. J was trimmed by 5 bases and V by 0 bases; bases with no gene match: 9. The CDR3 nucleotides read TGTGCCAGCAGTTACTCGCTAGGGGGCGGTGGATATGGCTACACCTTC. It codes for CASSYSLGGGGYGYTF.

This clone appeared a few times. The rearrangement links TRBV29-1 to TRBJ2-1, with 12 bases aligning to TRBD2. CDR1 and CDR2 (germline): SQVTM, ANQGSEA. V lost 3 bases, J lost 7 bases, and 4 bases stayed unmatched. The CDR3 is 14 residues long. The CDR3 sequence: CSVDLAGGLNEQFF. CDR3 sequence (DNA): TGCAGCGTTGATCTAGCGGGAGGGCTGAATGAGCAGTTCTTC.

V is TRBV5-4 and J is TRBJ2-1, with D perhaps TRBD1 (5 bases). The CDR3 extends over 17 amino acids. V was shortened by 4 bases and J by 0 bases, with 17 bases between the two germline ends. Per germline, CDR1 SGHNT and CDR2 YYREEE (reference sequence). The CDR3 coding sequence is TGTGCCAGCAGCCCGGCCCCCGACAGCAGCTCCTACAATGAGCAGTTCTTC. Protein: CASSPAPDSSSYNEQFF.

The rearrangement joins TRBV27 to TRBJ2-7, with 8 nucleotides matching TRBD2. The CDR3 covers 13 residues. The germline CDR1 and CDR2 sequences are MNHEY and SMNVEV (reference sequence). V shed 2 bases and J 3 bases; nucleotides not matched to a gene: 0. This CDR3 is CASSLRGGYEQYF. CDR3 nucleotides: TGTGCCAGCAGTTTACGGGGGGGCTACGAGCAGTACTTC.